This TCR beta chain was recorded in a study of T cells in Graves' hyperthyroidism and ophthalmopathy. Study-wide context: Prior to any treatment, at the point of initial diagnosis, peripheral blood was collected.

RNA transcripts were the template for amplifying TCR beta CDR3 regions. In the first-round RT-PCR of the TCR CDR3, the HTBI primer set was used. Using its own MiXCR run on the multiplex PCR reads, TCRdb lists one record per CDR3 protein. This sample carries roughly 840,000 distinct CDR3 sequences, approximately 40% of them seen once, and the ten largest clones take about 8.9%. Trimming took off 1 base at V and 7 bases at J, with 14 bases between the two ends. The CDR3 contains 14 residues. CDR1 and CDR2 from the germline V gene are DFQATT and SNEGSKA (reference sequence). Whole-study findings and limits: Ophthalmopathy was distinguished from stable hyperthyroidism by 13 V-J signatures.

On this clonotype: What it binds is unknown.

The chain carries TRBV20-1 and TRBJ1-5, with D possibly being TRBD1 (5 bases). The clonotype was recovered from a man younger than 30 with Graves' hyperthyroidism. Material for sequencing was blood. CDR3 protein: CSARGTAGRQPQHF. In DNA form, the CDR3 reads TGCAGTGCTAGAGGAACCGCAGGGAGGCAGCCCCAGCATTTT.